The sequence of this T cell receptor beta chain was determined in a study of shared clonotypes between healthy human individuals. General study findings and limits: When compared with the clonotypes that were shared by all four sorted-subset donors, the non-shared clonotypes turned out to have lower generation probabilities. A small donor pool kept down the genetic and exposure-history diversity that was represented.

Assay used: immunoSEQ multiplex PCR; TCRdb lists only in-frame clones, some missing. Here the sample spans some 650,000 clones, roughly 97% being singletons. All of the donors resided in Nashville, Tennessee, and each was a Caucasian adult. V shed 6 bases and J shed 5 bases, with 16 bases lying between them. Germline V gives CDR1 SNHLY, CDR2 FYNNEI. This CDR3 has 14 residues. Notes on this clone: Its antigen is not identified.

Source material: naive CD4+ T cells sorted from blood. Regarding subset: CD45RA+ positively selected. This TCR was recovered from a woman younger than 45 in good health. The chain recombines TRBV2 with TRBJ2-5, with D perhaps TRBD2 (6 bases). CDR3 in amino acids: CASRRDSALETQYF. In DNA form, the CDR3 reads TGTGCCAGCAGGCGGGACTCCGCGTTGGAGACCCAGTACTTC.